Following are 24 T cell receptor beta chains from one sample sequenced in a study of T cell repertoires in cytomegalovirus infection. What these receptors recognize is not known. TCRdb used MiXCR to reprocess the reads, holding one entry per CDR3 protein. In the table there are approximately 910,000 distinct CDR3 sequences, approximately 33% of which are singletons. Sequencing used cultured CD8+ T cells from PBMCs, obtained from culture after CMV antigen stimulation. Every receptor here comes from a human donor in good health (CMV status not recorded). Some clones in this sample may be carry-over from other donors' samples.

This clonotype was observed a handful of times. V is TRBV7-9 and J is TRBJ2-1; D may be TRBD1 or TRBD2 (7 bases each). The V and J ends lost 4 bases and 0 bases respectively, with 25 bases between them. This CDR3 contains 20 residues. Germline assignment: CDR1 SEHNR and CDR2 FQNEAQ (reference sequence). In DNA, the CDR3 is TGTGCCAGCAGCTCTTCGGGACAGCCAACGAGGGGGGGCTCCTACAATGAGCAGTTCTTC. Translation: CASSSSGQPTRGGSYNEQFF.

This clonotype was counted only a few times. The V and J genes are TRBV6-1 and TRBJ2-7; 8 bases fit TRBD1. CDR1 and CDR2 from the germline V gene are MNHNS and SASEGT. The CDR3 loop spans 13 amino acids. J gave up 4 bases and V 6 bases, and 5 bases lay outside the gene matches. CDR3 DNA sequence: TGTGCCAGCAGCCAGGGGGCAAGTTACGAGCAGTACGTC. Translating gives CASSQGASYEQYV.

Here the CDR3 reads CASSRGGNTIYF. The CDR3 DNA sequence: TGTGCCAGCAGCCGAGGAGGAAACACCATATATTTT. The rearrangement uses TRBV5-4 and TRBJ1-3, with no clear D. The V end lost 4 bases, the J end lost 4 bases, and 6 bases lay between the germline ends. Germline V gene sequence: CDR1 SGHNT, CDR2 YYREEE (reference sequence). This CDR3 is 12 amino acids long.

The chain joins TRBV7-8 to TRBJ2-3, with 7 bases identical to TRBD2. Per the germline V gene, CDR1 is SGHVS and CDR2 is FQNEAQ. The CDR3 consists of 16 residues. The V segment lost 7 bases and the J segment 0 bases; nucleotides outside the gene matches: 10. CDR3 protein: CASTSHPLASTDTQYF. The CDR3 DNA is TGTGCCAGCACCTCTCACCCACTAGCGAGCACAGATACGCAGTATTTT.

V and J are TRBV7-9 and TRBJ2-4; no reliable D call. The V end was cut by 1 base, the J end by 0 bases, with 10 bases between. Germline values: CDR1 SEHNR, CDR2 FQNEAQ (reference sequence). CDR3 size: 16 residues. The CDR3 region is CASSLVVGEAKNIQYF. Written as DNA, the CDR3 is TGTGCCAGCAGCTTAGTAGTAGGCGAAGCCAAAAACATTCAGTACTTC.

The chain links TRBV27 to TRBJ1-1; 7 bases align to TRBD1. V lost 2 bases, J lost 4 bases, and 10 bases stayed unmatched. The CDR3 length is 16 residues. CDR1 and CDR2 (germline): MNHEY, SMNVEV (reference sequence). As DNA, the CDR3 is TGTGCCAGCAGTTTACGTGGGACAGCGACCGTCACTGAAGCTTTCTTT. Protein product: CASSLRGTATVTEAFF.

The CDR3 loop is CASSIRVSGHNEQFF. The CDR3, as DNA: TGTGCCAGCAGTATCAGGGTGTCGGGGCACAATGAGCAGTTCTTC. This chain connects TRBV12-3 or TRBV12-4 to TRBJ2-1; D tentatively reads TRBD1 or TRBD2 (5 bases each). Trimming pared 5 bases from V and 5 bases from J, leaving 16 bases between. The CDR3 length is 15 residues.

The J gene is TRBJ2-1, the V gene TRBV6-1; D unclear. The CDR3 runs to 14 residues. Germline lookup yields CDR1 MNHNS and CDR2 SASEGT. Between the trimmed V and J ends, which lost 7 bases and 4 bases, there was a span of 14 bases. CDR3 sequence reads: CASKETLSYNEQFF. The DNA for the CDR3 is TGTGCCAGCAAAGAAACCCTATCGTACAATGAGCAGTTCTTC.

The chain couples TRBV4-1 to TRBJ2-7; D not resolved. The CDR3 runs 13 residues. CDR1 is MGHRA and CDR2 is YSYEKL in the germline V gene. CDR3 bases: TGCGCCAGCAGCCAAGATGTTACGGAACCCGCCATCGTC. Translating gives CASSQDVTEPAIV.

The rearrangement links TRBV24-1 to TRBJ2-3; no firm D call. Trimming shortened V by 0 bases and J by 0 bases, and 9 bases separated the two germline ends. Looked up from germline, CDR1 is KGHDR and CDR2 is SFDVKD. The CDR3 covers 16 residues. CDR3 amino acids: CATSDLGQTSTDTQYF. The CDR3 region has the DNA TGTGCCACCAGTGATTTGGGGCAGACTAGCACAGATACGCAGTATTTT.

This clonotype was seen a few times. The rearrangement joins TRBV19 to TRBJ1-1, with 10 bases lining up with TRBD1. The CDR3 contains 14 residues. The trim removed 10 bases at V and 5 bases at J, leaving 10 bases unmatched. Germline V gene lookup returns CDR1 LNHDA and CDR2 SQIVND (reference sequence). CDR3 nucleotide sequence: TGTGCCACAGCCCCGGGACAGGGGTTAACTGAAGCTTTCTTT. This gives the protein CATAPGQGLTEAFF.

The V call is TRBV28, the J call TRBJ2-2; D remains ambiguous. V was trimmed by 1 base and J by 2 bases, leaving 11 bases between them. CDR3 length: 16 residues. Per the germline V gene, CDR1 is MDHEN and CDR2 is SYDVKM. As DNA, the CDR3 is TGTGCCAGCAGTTTATCGACCCCTTATAACACCGGGGAGCTGTTTTTT. This sequence encodes CASSLSTPYNTGELFF.

The chain couples TRBV20-1 to TRBJ2-3; D is ambiguous. Trimming took 0 bases from V and 1 from J, leaving 14 bases between them. From germline, CDR1 is DFQATT and CDR2 SNEGSKA (reference sequence). The CDR3 is 16 residues long. In DNA form, the CDR3 reads TGCAGTGCTAGAGATTTTCGCCAGGCTGGCACAGATACGCAGTATTTT. Translated: CSARDFRQAGTDTQYF.

Only a few counts were recorded for this clonotype. As DNA, the CDR3 is TGTGCCAGCAGCTTAGTTCCAGAGGACTACAATGAGCAGTTCTTC. This encodes CASSLVPEDYNEQFF. The chain links TRBV7-9 to TRBJ2-1, with no clear D. Germline V gene lookup returns CDR1 SEHNR and CDR2 FQNEAQ (reference sequence). Trimming left V 1 base short and J 3 bases short, with 10 bases between. The CDR3 covers 15 residues.

The chain is built from TRBV20-1 and TRBJ2-5, with D maybe TRBD2 (5 bases). The V and J ends lost 4 bases and 5 bases respectively, with 23 bases between them. CDR1 is DFQATT, CDR2 SNEGSKA, per germline (reference sequence). The CDR3 is 16 residues long. The CDR3 DNA sequence: TGCAGTGCTATATCCCCCCATCTATTCTCGGGGGAGACCCAGTACTTC. Amino acids: CSAISPHLFSGETQYF.

This rearrangement joins TRBV6-2 or TRBV6-3 to TRBJ1-4, with 9 bases matching TRBD1. After removal of 3 bases from V and 7 bases from J, the junction contained 6 bases not matched to a gene. Germline values: CDR1 MNHEY, CDR2 SVGEGT. This CDR3 region has 15 residues. In DNA, the CDR3 is TGTGCCAGCAGTTATTACAGGGGGCCTGTTGAAAAACTGTTTTTT. Its protein is CASSYYRGPVEKLFF.

This clonotype was found many times. The chain combines TRBV7-2 with TRBJ2-7; tentative D call: TRBD1 (5 bases). The CDR3 contains 13 residues. Germline lookup yields CDR1 SGHTA and CDR2 FQGNSA. Trimming shortened V by 0 bases and J by 4 bases, and 7 bases separated the two germline ends. CDR3 nucleotides: TGTGCCAGCAGCTTAGCGCAGGGTTACGAGCAGTACTTC. Translating gives CASSLAQGYEQYF.

This clonotype came up a few times. The V call is TRBV4-1, the J call TRBJ1-1; D gene ambiguous. The germline V gene encodes CDR1 MGHRA and CDR2 YSYEKL. V was cut by 3 bases and J by 5 bases, with 16 bases left in between. The CDR3 has 15 residues. The CDR3 sequence is CASSHPRSGGTEAFF. The CDR3 DNA reads TGCGCCAGCAGCCACCCAAGATCGGGTGGGACTGAAGCTTTCTTT.

There are many counts of this clonotype. This rearrangement joins TRBV28 to TRBJ2-3; maybe TRBD1 (6 bases). Per germline, CDR1 MDHEN and CDR2 SYDVKM. The CDR3 has 16 amino acids. The V and J ends lost 7 bases and 0 bases respectively, with 17 bases between them. DNA for the CDR3: TGTGCCAGCACCCCAGGGGCTATCCGGAGCACAGATACGCAGTATTTT. It codes for CASTPGAIRSTDTQYF.

The V gene is TRBV27, the J gene TRBJ2-2; D is undetermined. The germline V gene encodes CDR1 MNHEY and CDR2 SMNVEV (reference sequence). The CDR3 sequence is 13 residues long. V was trimmed by 1 base and J by 9 bases, leaving 9 bases between them. The CDR3 protein is CASSLWGGRELFF. The CDR3 DNA follows: TGTGCCAGCAGTTTATGGGGTGGCCGGGAGCTGTTTTTT.

This clonotype has ten or more counts. This chain uses TRBV12-3 or TRBV12-4 with TRBJ1-5, with unresolved D. Trimming stripped 4 bases from V and 0 bases from J, with 7 bases between. The CDR3 is 14 residues long. CDR3 DNA sequence: TGTGCCAGCAGTTGGAAGTATAGCAATCAGCCCCAGCATTTT. Residues: CASSWKYSNQPQHF.

This clonotype was seen repeatedly, ten times or more. The V call is TRBV7-8, the J call TRBJ1-2; 11 bases line up with TRBD1. CDR3 size: 15 residues. The V and J ends lost 5 bases and 6 bases, in that order; junction bases with no gene match: 8. Germline V CDR1 and CDR2: SGHVS, FQNEAQ. The CDR3 loop reads CASSKDGQGADGYTF. In DNA, the CDR3 is TGTGCCAGCAGCAAAGACGGACAGGGGGCGGATGGCTACACCTTC.

The rearrangement links TRBV25-1 to TRBJ2-5; TRBD1 aligns across 7 bases. CDR1 and CDR2 (germline): MGHDK, SYGVNS. V was clipped by 4 bases and J by 3 bases; unmatched bases: 17. The CDR3 has 18 residues. The CDR3 DNA sequence: TGTGCCAGCAGTGGAAGGGAAGGACAGGTGCTGTTGGAAGAGACCCAGTACTTC. Its translation is CASSGREGQVLLEETQYF.

This clonotype was detected a few times. The rearrangement links TRBV12-3 or TRBV12-4 to TRBJ2-7; no firm D call. CDR3 length: 13 residues. V lost 2 bases, J lost 7 bases, and 12 bases lay in between. The CDR3 region is CASSLTSVGEQYV. For the CDR3, the DNA is TGTGCCAGCAGTTTAACGAGCGTAGGGGAGCAGTACGTC.